The T cell receptor beta chain under discussion was sequenced for a study of blood T cell repertoires in COVID-19. Whole-study context: Whether acute or convalescent, the COVID-19 samples came from the United States, Italy and Spain. In each case, the material was cDNA or gDNA derived from T cells, B-cell-depleted T cells, or PBMCs.

In the original workflow: The authors estimated nucleated cell counts from reference gene primer amplification. Profiled with immunoSEQ multiplex PCR; TCRdb holds only in-frame clones, not every one. From that table come the V and J calls and clone size; the DNA was used to work out D and trimming. The repertoire holds roughly 150,000 clones, with 80% as singletons. Source material: peripheral blood. The TCR originated in a man aged 55 to 70 with acute or convalescent COVID-19.

The CDR3 region has the DNA TGTGCCAGCAGCTCGGGACTAGCCGGGGAGCTGTTTTTT. Protein product: CASSSGLAGELFF. The rearrangement links TRBV13 to TRBJ2-2; 8 bases are a match to TRBD2. Germline CDR1 is PRHDT and CDR2 is FYEKMQ (reference sequence). This CDR3 comprises 13 residues. With 4 bases clipped from V and 6 bases from J, the junction kept 1 base outside the gene matches.